This T cell receptor (beta chain) is from a study of vaccination effects on CD4 cells after COVID-19. The V gene lost 10 bases and the J gene lost 7 bases, with 20 bases spanning the gap. The germline CDR1 and CDR2 sequences are LNHDA and SQIVND (reference sequence). The CDR3 extends over 14 amino acids. Antigen-specific CD4+ T cell clonotypes were called by their expansion after viral peptide-pool culture in ViraFEST. Isolation of CD4+ T cells took place after less than 12 days of culture. Vaccine administered to participants consisted of two doses of either BNT162b2 or mRNA-1273. Findings and caveats of the study: Sampling in the study covered few convalescent patients and included no early post-infection timepoints.

Data came from immunoSEQ multiplex PCR; TCRdb stores just in-frame clones and leaves some out. The data hold roughly 30,000 clones, with approximately 71% observed a single time. With respect to this clone: Its specificity is not known.

This rearrangement joins TRBV19 to TRBJ2-1, with D tentatively TRBD1 or TRBD2 (5 bases each). Sequencing used CD4+ T cells from PBMCs cultured with HCoV-NL63 spike peptides, obtained after COVID-19 vaccination. This clonotype was sampled from a human donor who received a COVID-19 vaccine. The CDR3 loop reads CATRVWDRENEQFF. The CDR3 coding sequence is TGTGCCACTCGCGTCTGGGACCGTGAGAATGAGCAGTTCTTC.